A selection of T cell receptor beta chains follows, all from one sample in a study of shared clonotypes between healthy human individuals. Profiled with immunoSEQ multiplex PCR; TCRdb holds only in-frame clones, not every one. The data show about 320,000 clones, around 87% seen once. The specimen sequenced was memory CD8+ T cells sorted from blood. These receptors all stem from a man between 18 and 35 years old in good health. Each CDR3 is given with its conserved first and last residue. The D gene is left open where the match is weak. Size tells how often a clone was seen (once, few, many) or the class of an expanded clone, and some rows leave it out.

J,size,V,D,DNA,CDR3
TRBJ1-1,.,TRBV7-9,.,TGTGCCAGCATGGACGGAACTGAAGCTTTCTTT,CASMDGTEAFF
TRBJ1-4,.,TRBV2,.,TGTGCCAGCAGTGATGGGGGGGCTACTAGTGAAAAACTGTTTTTT,CASSDGGATSEKLFF
TRBJ2-2,.,TRBV9,.,TGTGCCAGCAGCGGGGACGGTTTGGGGTACACCGGGGAGCTGTTTTTT,CASSGDGLGYTGELFF
TRBJ2-2,.,TRBV11-2,TRBD2,TGTGCCAGCAGCCCCCGCGGACTAGCGGGACTAAACACCGGGGAGCTGTTTTTT,CASSPRGLAGLNTGELFF
TRBJ2-7,.,TRBV2,TRBD2,TGTGCCAGCAAGGAGACTAGCGGGGGGCCATACGAGCAGTACTTC,CASKETSGGPYEQYF
TRBJ2-5,.,TRBV4-3,.,TGCGCCAGCAGCCAAGATCGGATCGGGTTGCAAGAGACCCAGTACTTC,CASSQDRIGLQETQYF
TRBJ2-3,.,TRBV2,TRBD2,TGTGCCAGCAGGACTAGCGGCTCATACACAGATACGCAGTATTTT,CASRTSGSYTDTQYF
TRBJ2-7,few,TRBV30,.,TGTGCCTGGAGTCAGAGGAACCCTTTCCCCTACGAGCAGTACTTC,CAWSQRNPFPYEQYF
TRBJ2-3,.,TRBV9,.,TGTGCCAGCAGCGTAGCCGGTGCAGGCGGGGCAGATACGCAGTATTTT,CASSVAGAGGADTQYF
TRBJ2-1,.,TRBV7-9,.,TGTGCCAGCAGCTCCCGGGACTCCTACTACAATGAGCAGTTCTTC,CASSSRDSYYNEQFF
TRBJ2-1,.,TRBV28,TRBD2,TGTGCCAGCAGACCACTTGGACTAGACGACAACAATGAGCAGTTCTTC,CASRPLGLDDNNEQFF
TRBJ2-1,.,TRBV4-3,TRBD2,TGCGCCAGCAGCCAAGATTGGGGGCGGGAGGCATACAATGAGCAGTTCTTC,CASSQDWGREAYNEQFF
TRBJ2-5,.,TRBV13,.,TGTGCCAGCAGCTTAGAAGGGCAGGGGGGGGCCCAGTACTTC,CASSLEGQGGAQYF
TRBJ2-7,few,TRBV2,.,TGTGCCAGCAGTGCAGACGAGCAGTACTTC,CASSADEQYF
TRBJ2-1,.,TRBV27,.,TGTGCCAGCAGTTCCCCTCAGGGGCGTGCAAACAATGAGCAGTTCTTC,CASSSPQGRANNEQFF
TRBJ2-7,.,TRBV4-3,.,TGCGCCAGCAGCCCCGGAGAGGCGGGGCCCTACTACGAGCAGTACTTC,CASSPGEAGPYYEQYF
TRBJ2-7,.,TRBV11-2,.,TGTGCCAGCAGCTTAGGACTCTACGAGCAGTACTTC,CASSLGLYEQYF
TRBJ2-1,.,TRBV5-6,.,TGTGCCAGCCGGACCTTTGGGGGCAGTGAGCAGTTCTTC,CASRTFGGSEQFF
TRBJ2-7,.,TRBV6-5,.,TGTGCCAGCAGTTACAGCGAGGGGGTCCCTTACTACGAGCAGTACTTC,CASSYSEGVPYYEQYF
TRBJ1-2,.,TRBV27,.,TGTGCCAGCAGTCTCGGACACCACTATGGCTACACCTTC,CASSLGHHYGYTF
TRBJ2-7,.,TRBV6-5,TRBD1,TGTGCCAGCAGTTACTCGGGACAGGGCGCCGCGTACGAGCAGTACTTC,CASSYSGQGAAYEQYF
TRBJ2-2,once,TRBV6-6,TRBD2,TGTGCCAGCAGTTACTTGGGGGGGGCGAACACCGGGGAGCTGTTTTTT,CASSYLGGANTGELFF
TRBJ1-3,.,TRBV10-3,.,TGTGCCATCAGAATATCAGGGGCCGGCGGAAACACCATATATTTT,CAIRISGAGGNTIYF
TRBJ2-5,.,TRBV29-1,TRBD1,TGCAGCGTTGAATGGGACAGGGTCGATCAAGAGACCCAGTACTTC,CSVEWDRVDQETQYF
TRBJ1-1,.,TRBV6-5,TRBD1,TGTGCCAGCAGTTACGCGCAGGGGGCTGCTGAAGCTTTCTTT,CASSYAQGAAEAFF
TRBJ2-3,.,TRBV13,.,TGTGCCAGCAGCTTACGCGGGGTCACAGATACGCAGTATTTT,CASSLRGVTDTQYF
TRBJ1-6,.,TRBV5-1,.,TGCGCCAGCAGCGACACCAATTCACCCCTCCACTTT,CASSDTNSPLHF
TRBJ2-3,.,TRBV7-9,.,TGTGCCAGCAGCTTGTTTGATAGCGGCTCCGATACGCAGTATTTT,CASSLFDSGSDTQYF
TRBJ2-4,.,TRBV9,.,TGTGCCAGCAGCGTAGGAGGGGAAAACATTCAGTACTTC,CASSVGGENIQYF
TRBJ2-2,many,TRBV11-3,.,TGTGCCAGCAGCTTAGAAGGGGGCGGGGAGCTGTTTTTT,CASSLEGGGELFF
TRBJ1-1,.,TRBV28,TRBD1,TGTGCCAGCAGCATAATCGGGACAGGGGGCGGCTTGAACACTGAAGCTTTCTTT,CASSIIGTGGGLNTEAFF
TRBJ2-5,.,TRBV5-4,TRBD1,TGTGCCAGCAGCCAACAGGGGGAAGTAGAGACCCAGTACTTC,CASSQQGEVETQYF
TRBJ2-3,.,TRBV13,.,TGTGCCAGCAGCTTACTGGGCACAGATACGCAGTATTTT,CASSLLGTDTQYF
TRBJ2-1,.,TRBV9,.,TGTGCCAGCAGCGTAGAGTTCGGTACAGTATACAATGAGCAGTTCTTC,CASSVEFGTVYNEQFF
TRBJ1-5,.,TRBV6-6,.,TGTGCCAGCAGCCACTCCGGAGAACTCAATCAGCCCCAGCATTTT,CASSHSGELNQPQHF
TRBJ1-1,.,TRBV4-1,.,TGCGCCAGCAGCCAAGAGATGGGCGGGACACAAGCTTTCTTT,CASSQEMGGTQAFF
TRBJ1-2,.,TRBV10-2,TRBD1,TGCGCCAGCAGTGAGTTCTCCGGGACAGGGATCATTAACTATGGCTACACCTTC,CASSEFSGTGIINYGYTF
TRBJ2-7,.,TRBV4-1,.,TGCGCCAGCAGCCAAGTTACGGCAGCTTCCTACGAGCAGTACTTC,CASSQVTAASYEQYF
TRBJ1-5,many,TRBV27,TRBD1,TGTGCCAGCAGAGGGCAGGGGGCTAATCAGCCCCAGCATTTT,CASRGQGANQPQHF